The 22 T cell receptor beta chains given below trace back to one sample, sequenced in a study of early T cells in non-severe SARS-CoV-2 infection. TCRdb re-called the 5' RACE reads through MiXCR, storing one row per CDR3 protein. The sample includes over 100,000 distinct CDR3 sequences, about an eighth of them seen just once. Specimen: whole blood. Source of these receptors: an adult who was a healthcare worker with PCR-confirmed SARS-CoV-2 infection or an uninfected control (not recorded which).

This clonotype was recorded a few times. This chain joins TRBV4-1 and TRBJ1-4; D may be TRBD1 (5 bases). The ends were cut back, 0 bases at V and 6 bases at J, with 17 bases in the middle. The CDR3 runs to 17 residues. CDR1 MGHRA and CDR2 YSYEKL come from the germline V gene. CDR3 amino acids: CASSQDLLAGTYEKLFF. The DNA for the CDR3 is TGCGCCAGCAGCCAAGATCTCCTCGCGGGGACCTATGAAAAACTGTTTTTT.

Only one count was recorded for this clonotype. The chain joins TRBV4-1 to TRBJ2-1; TRBD2 aligns across 10 bases. V gave up 2 bases and J gave up 12 bases; unmatched junction bases: 22. Germline assignment: CDR1 MGHRA and CDR2 YSYEKL. The CDR3 runs to 19 residues. CDR3 in amino acids: CASSQTLSKLAGGRLGQFF. In DNA form, the CDR3 reads TGCGCCAGCAGCCAAACCCTCTCCAAGTTAGCGGGAGGCCGGTTAGGGCAGTTCTTC.

The gene calls are TRBV12-5 and TRBJ2-7; D gene ambiguous. The CDR3 is 13 amino acids. Trimming removed 5 bases from V and 0 bases from J, with 8 bases in between. Germline V gene sequence: CDR1 LGHNT, CDR2 FRNRAP. The CDR3, as DNA: TGTGCTAGTGGTCCTCCTAACTCCTACGAGCAGTACTTC. It translates to CASGPPNSYEQYF.

In its sample, this clonotype was seen many times. The chain recombines TRBV3-1 with TRBJ2-1, with D uncertain. Germline assignment: CDR1 LGHDT and CDR2 YNNKEL (reference sequence). Trimming stripped 4 bases from V and 5 bases from J, with 9 bases between. There are 13 residues in the CDR3. The CDR3 nucleotides read TGTGCCAGCAGCCGCCCTGAGGACAATGAGCAGTTCTTC. Amino acids: CASSRPEDNEQFF.

V usage is TRBV12-3 or TRBV12-4 and J usage is TRBJ1-5, with no clear D. V dropped 4 bases and J dropped 3 bases, with 19 bases sitting between them. The CDR3 is 17 amino acids. The CDR3 loop is CASSSNPAGSANQPQHF. DNA of the CDR3: TGTGCCAGCAGTTCAAATCCCGCCGGGAGTGCCAATCAGCCCCAGCATTTT.

This clonotype came up a few times. CDR3 residues: CASSLGGVPPTYNEQFF. In DNA form, the CDR3 reads TGTGCCAGCAGCTTGGGAGGGGTGCCTCCAACCTACAATGAGCAGTTCTTC. The rearrangement joins TRBV5-6 to TRBJ2-1; possibly TRBD1 or TRBD2 for D (5 bases each). V was cut by 0 bases and J by 2 bases, with 15 bases left in between. Germline V gene sequence: CDR1 SGHDT, CDR2 YYEEEE. The CDR3 sequence is 17 residues long.

This clonotype was seen more than once but under ten times. V gene TRBV6-5 combines with J gene TRBJ2-6; D not certain. V lost 1 base, J lost 2 bases, and 9 bases lay in between. The germline gives CDR1 MNHEY, CDR2 SVGAGI. This CDR3 is built from 16 residues. The chain's CDR3 is CASSYFGGPGANVLTF. In DNA form, the CDR3 reads TGTGCCAGCAGTTACTTCGGCGGCCCTGGGGCCAACGTCCTGACTTTC.

The chain combines TRBV7-9 with TRBJ2-2, with unresolved D. Trimming pared 5 bases from V and 4 bases from J, leaving 8 bases between. CDR1 and CDR2 (germline): SEHNR, FQNEAQ (reference sequence). The length of the CDR3 is 13 residues. The CDR3 DNA sequence: TGTGCCAGCAGCGTCGACCCCACCGGGGAGCTGTTTTTT. As protein: CASSVDPTGELFF.

The chain joins TRBV11-2 to TRBJ1-1; no reliable D call. With 0 bases removed from V and 3 bases from J, the gap between germline ends came to 11 bases. From germline, CDR1 is SGHAT and CDR2 FQNNGV. The CDR3 extends over 15 amino acids. The CDR3 coding sequence is TGTGCCAGCAGCTTAGACCCGGACGGGTACACTGAAGCTTTCTTT. This codes for CASSLDPDGYTEAFF.

This chain uses TRBV7-2 with TRBJ2-3; 9 bases align to TRBD2. This CDR3 region has 15 residues. The ends lost 5 bases at V and 2 bases at J; junction bases unmatched: 5. The germline CDR1 and CDR2 sequences are SGHTA and FQGNSA. The CDR3 loop reads CASSARLADTDTQYF. The CDR3 DNA reads as TGTGCCAGCAGCGCCCGACTAGCGGACACAGATACGCAGTATTTT.

This clonotype was seen a handful of times. The V gene is TRBV20-1, the J gene TRBJ2-2; weak D call: TRBD2 (5 bases). Between the trimmed V and J ends, which lost 3 bases and 7 bases, there was a span of 24 bases. This CDR3 contains 17 residues. Germline CDR1 reads DFQATT; CDR2 reads SNEGSKA (reference sequence). In nucleotides, the CDR3 is TGCAGTGCTAGCCCCGCCGGCCAAAGGGCCCGGGGCGGGGAGCTGTTTTTT. It encodes CSASPAGQRARGGELFF.

This clonotype came up many times. V gene TRBV20-1 combines with J gene TRBJ1-2, with 10 positions matching TRBD1. V trimming: 6 bases; J trimming: 13 bases; junction bases outside the gene matches: 8. The germline V gene has CDR1 DFQATT and CDR2 SNEGSKA (reference sequence). CDR3 length: 11 amino acids. The CDR3 loop reads CSAPRGTGATF. DNA of the CDR3: TGCAGTGCCCCTCGTGGGACAGGGGCCACCTTC.

This chain uses TRBV7-2 with TRBJ2-1; D may be TRBD2 (5 bases). Between the trimmed V and J ends, which lost 3 bases and 12 bases, there was a span of 12 bases. Germline V lookup: CDR1 SGHTA, CDR2 FQGNSA. The CDR3 has 12 amino acids. The CDR3 spells CASSFSGDGQFF. In DNA, the CDR3 is TGTGCCAGCAGCTTCTCCGGGGATGGGCAGTTCTTC. Together with reference TRBV7-2 and TRBJ2-1, the CDR3 gives the full variable domain: GAGVSQSPSNKVTEKGKDVELRCDPISGHTALYWYRQSLGQGLEFLIYFQGNSAPDKSGLPSDRFSAERTGGSVSTLTIQRTQQEDSAVYLCASSFSGDGQFFGPGTRLTVL.

Ten or more counts support this clonotype. The rearrangement links TRBV6-1 to TRBJ2-7; 8 bases map to TRBD1. This CDR3 has 14 residues. V shed 7 bases, J shed 1 base, and the junction held 6 bases outside the gene matches. In germline, CDR1 is MNHNS, CDR2 SASEGT. The CDR3 sequence is CASTRTGTSYEQYF. The CDR3 DNA reads as TGTGCCAGCACACGGACAGGGACATCCTACGAGCAGTACTTC.

The rearrangement joins TRBV6-5 to TRBJ2-5; 8 bases align to TRBD1. Per the germline V gene, CDR1 is MNHEY and CDR2 is SVGAGI. V shed 7 bases, J shed 5 bases, and the junction held 9 bases outside the gene matches. The CDR3 is 14 residues long. The CDR3 DNA sequence: TGTGCCAGCAACACCCCGGGACAGGTGGAGACCCAGTACTTC. It encodes CASNTPGQVETQYF.

At least ten counts were recorded for this clonotype. The rearrangement uses TRBV28 and TRBJ1-2; 7 bases fit TRBD1. Germline values: CDR1 MDHEN, CDR2 SYDVKM. The CDR3 runs 12 residues. J was trimmed by 4 bases and V by 4 bases; bases with no gene match: 0. CDR3 sequence reads: CASSSGGYGYTF. CDR3 nucleotides: TGTGCCAGCAGTTCAGGGGGCTATGGCTACACCTTC.

At least ten counts were recorded for this clonotype. J is TRBJ1-2 and V is TRBV2; D is unresolved. This CDR3 comprises 14 residues. The V end was cut by 3 bases, the J end by 0 bases, with 8 bases between. CDR1 and CDR2 from the germline V gene are SNHLY and FYNNEI. CDR3 bases: TGTGCCAGCAGTGACCCCATTTCTAACTATGGCTACACCTTC. Protein: CASSDPISNYGYTF. The whole variable domain, remainder taken from reference TRBV2 and TRBJ1-2, is EPEVTQTPSHQVTQMGQEVILRCVPISNHLYFYWYRQILGQKVEFLVSFYNNEISEKSEIFDDQFSVERPDGSNFTLKIRSTKLEDSAMYFCASSDPISNYGYTFGSGTRLTVV.

This clonotype appeared a few times. This chain connects TRBV29-1 to TRBJ1-2; D not certain. This CDR3 has 12 amino acids. Germline values: CDR1 SQVTM, CDR2 ANQGSEA. Trimming took off 2 bases at V and 4 bases at J, with 8 bases between the two ends. The chain's CDR3 is CSVETEIYGYTF. In DNA form, the CDR3 reads TGCAGCGTTGAAACAGAGATCTATGGCTACACCTTC.

The sample holds many counts of this clonotype. V usage is TRBV3-2 and J usage is TRBJ2-7; TRBD2 is taken as the D call from the table, unchecked against the DNA. TRBV3-2 is tagged as a pseudogene. The CDR3 totals 24 residues. The CDR3 loop reads CASSPYPLRRTKPRELLRVYEQYF. In nucleotides, the CDR3 is TGTGCCAGCAGCCCATACCCCTTGCGCCGGACTAAGCCAAGGGAGTTATTGCGGGTCTACGAGCAGTACTTC.

The chain employs TRBV9 and TRBJ2-2; D is unclear. Trimming left V 0 bases short and J 7 bases short, with 10 bases between. Germline assignment: CDR1 SGDLS and CDR2 YYNGEE. The CDR3 is 14 residues long. The CDR3 DNA is TGTGCCAGCAGCGTAGGTTTTGTCGGCGGGGAGCTGTTTTTT. Protein product: CASSVGFVGGELFF.

This clonotype came up many times. The chain carries TRBV11-2 and TRBJ2-1; tentative D call: TRBD2 (6 bases). Trimming stripped 5 bases from V and 0 bases from J, with 11 bases between. In germline, CDR1 is SGHAT, CDR2 FQNNGV. CDR3 length: 15 amino acids. CDR3 amino acids: CASSTPGLSYNEQFF. CDR3 coding DNA: TGTGCCAGCAGCACCCCGGGACTCTCCTACAATGAGCAGTTCTTC.

V usage is TRBV28 and J usage is TRBJ2-1; D uncertain. Between the trimmed V and J ends, which lost 4 bases and 4 bases, there was a span of 5 bases. Germline CDR1 and CDR2: MDHEN and SYDVKM. The CDR3 loop spans 12 amino acids. The CDR3 DNA reads TGTGCCAGCAGTTGGATGTACAATGAGCAGTTCTTC. Translating gives CASSWMYNEQFF. Combining the CDR3 with reference TRBV28 and TRBJ2-1 gives the whole variable domain DVKVTQSSRYLVKRTGEKVFLECVQDMDHENMFWYRQDPGLGLRLIYFSYDVKMKEKGDIPEGYSVSREKKERFSLILESASTNQTSMYLCASSWMYNEQFFGPGTRLTVL.